The clone carrying this TCR beta chain was seen once. Its antigen remains unknown. The data belong to a study of T cell responses to AZD1222 COVID-19 vaccine. Sequencing used immunoSEQ multiplex PCR; TCRdb keeps in-frame clones, though not all of them. Of 75,000 to 85,000 clones in the sample, 75% to 90% were seen once. Notes on the study in general: Donor demographics were predominantly white British with a female majority; clonal diversity may be underestimated. Baseline seropositives among AZD1222 recipients totaled only five to seven.

V lost 6 bases, J lost 7 bases, and 13 bases lay in between. This CDR3 contains 12 residues. CDR1 is MDHEN, CDR2 SYDVKM, per germline. Investigators merged groups given second doses at roughly 4 or roughly 12 weeks. This specimen was peripheral blood, taken 28 days after the second AZD1222 dose. This receptor was identified in an adult who received the AZD1222 COVID-19 vaccine. The chain recombines TRBV28 with TRBJ2-7; D call uncertain. The CDR3 DNA is TGTGCCAGCAGCCAATCCTCCTGGGAGCAGTACTTC. Its translation: CASSQSSWEQYF. The whole variable domain, remainder taken from reference TRBV28 and TRBJ2-7, is DVKVTQSSRYLVKRTGEKVFLECVQDMDHENMFWYRQDPGLGLRLIYFSYDVKMKEKGDIPEGYSVSREKKERFSLILESASTNQTSMYLCASSQSSWEQYFGPGTRLTVT.